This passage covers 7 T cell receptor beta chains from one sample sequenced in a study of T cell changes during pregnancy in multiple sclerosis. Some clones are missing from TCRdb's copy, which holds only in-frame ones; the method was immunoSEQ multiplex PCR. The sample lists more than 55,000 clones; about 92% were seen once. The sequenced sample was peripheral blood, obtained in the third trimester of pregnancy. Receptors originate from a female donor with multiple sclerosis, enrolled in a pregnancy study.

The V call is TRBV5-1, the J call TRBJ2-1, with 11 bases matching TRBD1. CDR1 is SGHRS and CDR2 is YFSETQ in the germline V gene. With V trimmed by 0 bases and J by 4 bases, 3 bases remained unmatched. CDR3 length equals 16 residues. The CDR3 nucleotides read TGCGCCAGCAGCTTGGTAGGGACAGGGGGTTACAATGAGCAGTTCTTC. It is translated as CASSLVGTGGYNEQFF.

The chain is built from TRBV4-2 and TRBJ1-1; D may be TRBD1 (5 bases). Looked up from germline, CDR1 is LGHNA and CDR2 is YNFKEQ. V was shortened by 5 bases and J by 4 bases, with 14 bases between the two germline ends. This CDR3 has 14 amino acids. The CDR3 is CASSAVVGGTEAFF. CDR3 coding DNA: TGTGCCAGCAGCGCGGTCGTGGGGGGCACTGAAGCTTTCTTT.

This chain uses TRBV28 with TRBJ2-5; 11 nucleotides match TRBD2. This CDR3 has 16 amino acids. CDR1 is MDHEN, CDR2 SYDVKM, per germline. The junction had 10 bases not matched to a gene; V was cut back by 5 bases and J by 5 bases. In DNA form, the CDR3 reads TGTGCCAGCAGTCCCCATAGCGGGAGGGAGGGGGAGACCCAGTACTTC. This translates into CASSPHSGREGETQYF.

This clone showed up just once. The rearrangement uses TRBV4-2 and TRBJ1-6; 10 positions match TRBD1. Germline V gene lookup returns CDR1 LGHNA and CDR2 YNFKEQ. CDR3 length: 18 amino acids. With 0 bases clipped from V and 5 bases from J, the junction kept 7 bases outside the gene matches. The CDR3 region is CASSQEVLGTGDNSPLHF. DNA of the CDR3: TGTGCCAGCAGCCAAGAGGTCTTGGGGACAGGGGATAATTCACCCCTCCACTTT.

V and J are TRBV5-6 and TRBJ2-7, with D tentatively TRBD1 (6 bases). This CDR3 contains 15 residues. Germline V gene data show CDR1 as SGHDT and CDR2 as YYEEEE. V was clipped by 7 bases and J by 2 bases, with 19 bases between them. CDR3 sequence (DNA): TGTGCCAGCGGCATAACAGGGCCAGAAACCTACGAGCAGTACTTC. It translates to CASGITGPETYEQYF.

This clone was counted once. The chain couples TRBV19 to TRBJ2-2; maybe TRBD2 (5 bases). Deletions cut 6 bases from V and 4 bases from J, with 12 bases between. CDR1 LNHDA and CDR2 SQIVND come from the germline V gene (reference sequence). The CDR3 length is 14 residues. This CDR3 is CASRPPGGTGELFF. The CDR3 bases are TGTGCCAGTAGACCTCCTGGAGGCACCGGGGAGCTGTTTTTT.

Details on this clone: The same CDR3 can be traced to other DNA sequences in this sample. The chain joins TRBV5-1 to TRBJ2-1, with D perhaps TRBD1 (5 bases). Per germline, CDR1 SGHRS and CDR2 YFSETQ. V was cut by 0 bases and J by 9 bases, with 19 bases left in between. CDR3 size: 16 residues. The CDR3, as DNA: TGCGCCAGCAGCTTGGCCACAGGTCACAAGGATAGTGAGCAGTTCTTC. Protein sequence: CASSLATGHKDSEQFF.